This T cell receptor beta chain was sequenced in a study of blood T cells in healthy people across ages. On the study more broadly: Capturing about one barcoded beta molecule per two T cells was achieved by template switching.

With a J-beta primer mix and a sample-barcoded 5' primer, a second PCR ran about 7 to 12 cycles. A tag from a template-switch adaptor with 12 random nucleotides marked each cDNA molecule. TCRdb reanalysed the 5' RACE reads using MiXCR and keeps one entry per CDR3 protein. Among about 830,000 distinct CDR3 sequences, less than 80% were seen once, and the ten largest hold roughly 26%. Per the germline V gene, CDR1 is LGHNA and CDR2 is YSLEER. The CDR3 extends over 15 amino acids. Notes on this clonotype: Its antigen is unidentified.

Whole-study results and caveats: TCR beta diversity correlated strongly with naive T cell percentage.

The chain joins TRBV4-3 to TRBJ2-5, with 10 bases aligning to TRBD1. The end of the DNA fits TRBJ2-4 better, so the J call may be wrong. The sequence derives from a man aged 25-45 years in good health. Material: blood. As DNA, the CDR3 is TGCGCCAGCAGCCAAGAAGGGGGACAGGGGTACATTCAGTACTTC. Protein sequence: CASSQEGGQGYIQYF.